A single T cell receptor beta chain is shown here with its context. Original processing methods: The assay estimated nucleated cells by amplifying reference gene primers. Clones were read by immunoSEQ multiplex PCR, and TCRdb kept only the in-frame ones, dropping some. V, J and clone size reflect that table, while D and trimming were determined from the DNA. The data show about half a million clones, 89% seen once. The CDR3 extends over 15 amino acids. V was shortened by 2 bases and J by 7 bases, with 15 bases between the two germline ends. CDR1 and CDR2 from the germline V gene are SGDLS and YYNGEE. Patients from Seattle were sampled longitudinally, starting during active infection. This sample stems from a study of blood T cell repertoires in COVID-19. Study as a whole: COVID-19 samples collected from the United States, Italy and Spain covered acute and convalescent phases. PBMCs, B-cell-depleted T cells, or T cells were the source of the cDNA or gDNA that made up the material.

The sequence derives from a man aged 18 to 29 with COVID-19, enrolled during active disease. Sequenced input: peripheral blood. The rearrangement uses TRBV9 and TRBJ2-2; maybe TRBD1 (6 bases). CDR3 sequence: CASSVVRGGNGELFF. The CDR3 DNA follows: TGTGCCAGCAGCGTCGTACGAGGGGGAAACGGGGAGCTGTTTTTT.